The 13 T cell receptor beta chains below were found in one sample sequenced in a study of cytomegalovirus exposure and HLA in healthy donors. PCR used 60 Vbeta primers and 13 Jbeta primers. Data came from immunoSEQ multiplex PCR; TCRdb stores just in-frame clones and leaves some out. This table holds 60,000 to 75,000 clones, 60% to 80% found once. The sample consisted of PBMCs. The receptors originated from a woman in her twenties or thirties in good health and CMV-seropositive.

This CDR3 is CSVARDQETQYF. CDR3 in DNA: TGCAGCGTTGCCAGGGACCAAGAGACCCAGTACTTC. The chain is built from TRBV29-1 and TRBJ2-5, with D perhaps matching TRBD1 (5 bases). This CDR3 has 12 residues. V was shortened by 4 bases and J by 0 bases, with 6 bases between the two germline ends. Germline V CDR1 and CDR2: SQVTM, ANQGSEA.

The chain joins TRBV28 to TRBJ1-2; D remains unclear. V was cut by 8 bases and J by 4 bases, with 11 bases left in between. CDR3 size: 12 residues. The V gene's germline CDR1 is MDHEN and CDR2 SYDVKM. The CDR3 protein is CASGSWGYGYTF. CDR3 DNA sequence: TGTGCCAGCGGGAGCTGGGGCTATGGCTACACCTTC.

This clone was found a few times. The V and J genes are TRBV7-9 and TRBJ1-1; a weak D match, TRBD1 (6 bases). The germline CDR1 and CDR2 sequences are SEHNR and FQNEAQ (reference sequence). CDR3 length: 14 amino acids. V lost 10 bases, J lost 2 bases, and 17 bases lay in between. The CDR3 is CATSDSFDNTEAFF. The CDR3 DNA is TGTGCCACCTCGGACAGCTTCGATAACACTGAAGCTTTCTTT.

This clone has just a few counts. V gene TRBV4-1 combines with J gene TRBJ2-1; 7 nucleotides align to TRBD2. V lost 3 bases, J lost 7 bases, and 0 bases stayed unmatched. The CDR3 length is 12 residues. Germline values: CDR1 MGHRA, CDR2 YSYEKL. The CDR3 DNA is TGCGCCAGCAGCCAGCGGGGGAATGAGCAGTTCTTC. Its protein is CASSQRGNEQFF.

The rearrangement uses TRBV7-2 and TRBJ1-1; no clear D gene. CDR3 length: 11 amino acids. With 1 base removed from V and 8 bases from J, the gap between germline ends came to 5 bases. Germline CDR1 is SGHTA and CDR2 is FQGNSA. This CDR3 reads CASSLETEAFF. CDR3 bases: TGTGCCAGCAGCTTAGAGACAGAAGCTTTCTTT.

The V gene is TRBV30, the J gene TRBJ2-5, with 8 bases lining up with TRBD2. The J segment lost 4 bases and the V segment lost 7 bases, leaving 14 bases of the junction unmatched. This CDR3 is built from 15 residues. CDR1 is GTSNPN, CDR2 SVGIG, per germline (reference sequence). The CDR3 DNA reads as TGTGCCTTTTCCCCCCCAGCGGGAGTCCGAGAGACCCAGTACTTC. Encoded protein: CAFSPPAGVRETQYF.

In its sample, this clone was seen once. This rearrangement joins TRBV6-4 to TRBJ1-1; TRBD1 matches 10 bases. Germline CDR1 reads MRHNA; CDR2 reads SNTAGT. V trimming: 6 bases; J trimming: 6 bases; junction bases outside the gene matches: 10. This CDR3 has 15 residues. The CDR3: CASSRTGGKMAEAFF. CDR3 DNA sequence: TGTGCCAGCAGCCGGACAGGGGGTAAGATGGCTGAAGCTTTCTTT.

There are a few counts of this clone. The V and J genes are TRBV5-1 and TRBJ2-3, with 11 bases identical to TRBD2. V shed 3 bases, J shed 6 bases, and the junction held 3 bases outside the gene matches. This CDR3 contains 14 residues. Germline lookup yields CDR1 SGHRS and CDR2 YFSETQ. CDR3 amino acids: CASSSTSGTDTQYF. In DNA, the CDR3 is TGCGCCAGCAGCTCGACTAGCGGGACCGATACGCAGTATTTT.

This chain uses TRBV10-3 with TRBJ1-5, with D uncertain. Germline V gene lookup returns CDR1 ENHRY and CDR2 SYGVKD. Between the trimmed V and J ends, which lost 8 bases and 7 bases, there was a span of 15 bases. The CDR3 totals 13 residues. CDR3 DNA: TGTGCCATCTCCTATGAGGGTGGCCAGCCCCAGCATTTT. Its protein is CAISYEGGQPQHF.

The rearrangement links TRBV4-2 to TRBJ2-2, with TRBD2 identical over 9 bases. V dropped 4 bases and J dropped 5; count of bases not matched to a gene: 8. Germline assignment: CDR1 LGHNA and CDR2 YNFKEQ. The CDR3 extends over 16 amino acids. CDR3 region: CASSRKAGGMTGELFF. Here the CDR3 DNA reads TGTGCCAGCAGCCGGAAAGCGGGAGGTATGACCGGGGAGCTGTTTTTT.

This clone occurred a few times. This sequence joins TRBV11-3 and TRBJ2-5; D might be TRBD1 (6 bases). The CDR3 has 13 residues. Trimming removed 6 bases from V and 3 bases from J, with 11 bases in between. The V gene's germline CDR1 is SGHNT and CDR2 YENEEA. Here the CDR3 DNA reads TGTGCCAGCAGACGGGCAGGGGAAGAGACCCAGTACTTC. This translates into CASRRAGEETQYF.

This sequence joins TRBV29-1 and TRBJ1-2, with a possible D match to TRBD1 (6 bases). The CDR3 length is 14 residues. Trimming left V 5 bases short and J 6 bases short, with 19 bases between. The germline V gene encodes CDR1 SQVTM and CDR2 ANQGSEA. The DNA of the CDR3 is TGCAGCGTTCACACGGGCAGGGGATCTGATGGCTACACCTTC. Translating it yields CSVHTGRGSDGYTF.

The chain couples TRBV28 to TRBJ2-1, with no clear D. The CDR3 runs 15 residues. Germline V gene data show CDR1 as MDHEN and CDR2 as SYDVKM. V lost 2 bases to trimming and J lost 0 bases, with 8 bases between them. CDR3 loop: CASSLTELSYNEQFF. CDR3 DNA: TGTGCCAGCAGTTTAACAGAACTCTCCTACAATGAGCAGTTCTTC.